This TCR beta chain is from a study of naive and memory T cell subsets. General study results and limits: Clonotypes are single alpha or beta chains, not paired receptors. Over 85% of naive TCR sequences appeared only once after error correction, unlike memory subsets. Especially in CD8 cells, naive repertoires contained a few larger clonotypes, possibly CD45RA-re-expressing memory cells.

As to this clonotype: Its antigen is as yet unknown.

Four subsets defined by CD45RA and CD27 were sorted after CD3, CD4, CD8 and live/dead staining. An equimolar mix of two oligonucleotides served as the beta constant-region primer for TRBC1 and TRBC2. Ligated cDNA was amplified by four rounds of PCR with nested alpha and beta constant-region primers and SP2. The cDNA 3' end received a ligated single-stranded oligonucleotide carrying the SP2 primer and a 12-nucleotide UMI. TCRdb passed the UMI-ligation and nested PCR reads through MiXCR, listing each CDR3 protein once. The repertoire includes about 150,000 distinct CDR3 sequences, 22% of them detected once, and approximately 0.1% sits in the top ten. V was pared by 5 bases and J by 9 bases, with 7 bases of the junction left unmatched. CDR3 length equals 13 residues. The germline gives CDR1 SGHTA, CDR2 FQGNSA.

This TCR was sampled from a human donor in good health. Sequenced material: naive CD4+ T cells from blood. This rearrangement joins TRBV7-2 to TRBJ2-1, with 7 bases aligning to TRBD2. As DNA, the CDR3 is TGTGCCAGCAGCCGGAGACTAGCACCTGAGCAGTTCTTC. Residues: CASSRRLAPEQFF. Based on the CDR3 plus reference TRBV7-2 and TRBJ2-1, the full variable domain is GAGVSQSPSNKVTEKGKDVELRCDPISGHTALYWYRQSLGQGLEFLIYFQGNSAPDKSGLPSDRFSAERTGGSVSTLTIQRTQQEDSAVYLCASSRRLAPEQFFGPGTRLTVL.